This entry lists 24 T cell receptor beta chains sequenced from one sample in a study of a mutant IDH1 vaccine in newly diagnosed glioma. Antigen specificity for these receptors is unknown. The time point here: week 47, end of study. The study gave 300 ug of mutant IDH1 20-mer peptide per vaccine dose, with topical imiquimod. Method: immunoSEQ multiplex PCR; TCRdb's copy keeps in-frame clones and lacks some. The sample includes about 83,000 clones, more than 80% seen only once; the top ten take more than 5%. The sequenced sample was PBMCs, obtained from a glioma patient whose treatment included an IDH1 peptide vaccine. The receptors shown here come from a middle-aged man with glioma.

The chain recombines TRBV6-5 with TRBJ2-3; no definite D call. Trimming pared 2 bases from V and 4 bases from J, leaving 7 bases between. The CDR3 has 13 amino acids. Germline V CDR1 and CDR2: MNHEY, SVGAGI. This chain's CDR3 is CASSYSGADTQYF. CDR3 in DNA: TGTGCCAGCAGTTACAGTGGGGCAGATACGCAGTATTTT.

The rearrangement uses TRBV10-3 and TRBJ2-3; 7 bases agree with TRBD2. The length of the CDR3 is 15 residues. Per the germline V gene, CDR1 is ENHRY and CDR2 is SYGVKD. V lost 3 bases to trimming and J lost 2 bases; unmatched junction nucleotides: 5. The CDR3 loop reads CAISDLAGVTDTQYF. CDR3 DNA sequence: TGTGCCATCAGTGACTTGGCGGGAGTCACAGATACGCAGTATTTT.

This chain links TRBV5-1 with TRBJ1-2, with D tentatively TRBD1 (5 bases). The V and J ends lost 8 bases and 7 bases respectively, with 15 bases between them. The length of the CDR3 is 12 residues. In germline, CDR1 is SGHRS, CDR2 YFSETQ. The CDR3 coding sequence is TGCGCCAGTCCCCGGACAATTGCTGGCTACACCTTC. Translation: CASPRTIAGYTF.

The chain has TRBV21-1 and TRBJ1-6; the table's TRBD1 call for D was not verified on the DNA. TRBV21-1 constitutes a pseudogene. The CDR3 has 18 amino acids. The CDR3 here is CASSKKDRDIGDNSPLHF. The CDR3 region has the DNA TGTGCCAGCAGCAAAAAGGACCGGGACATTGGCGATAATTCACCCCTCCACTTT.

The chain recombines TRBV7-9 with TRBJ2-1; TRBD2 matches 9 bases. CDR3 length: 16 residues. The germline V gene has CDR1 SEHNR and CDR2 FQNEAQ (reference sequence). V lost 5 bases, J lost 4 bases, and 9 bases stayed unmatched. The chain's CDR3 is CASSPPGLAVYNEQFF. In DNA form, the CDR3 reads TGTGCCAGCAGCCCGCCGGGACTAGCAGTATACAATGAGCAGTTCTTC.

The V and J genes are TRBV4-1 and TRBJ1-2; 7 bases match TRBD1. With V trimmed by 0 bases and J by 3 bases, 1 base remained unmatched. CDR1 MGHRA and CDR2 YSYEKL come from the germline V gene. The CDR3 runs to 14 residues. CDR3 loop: CASSQEGQHYGYTF. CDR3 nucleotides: TGCGCCAGCAGCCAAGAGGGACAGCACTATGGCTACACCTTC.

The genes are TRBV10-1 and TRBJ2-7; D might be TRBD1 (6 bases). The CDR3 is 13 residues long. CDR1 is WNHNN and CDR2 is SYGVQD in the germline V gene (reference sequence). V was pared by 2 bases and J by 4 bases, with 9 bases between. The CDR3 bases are TGCGCCAGCAGTGAGGGCAGGGGTTACGAGCAGTACTTC. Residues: CASSEGRGYEQYF.

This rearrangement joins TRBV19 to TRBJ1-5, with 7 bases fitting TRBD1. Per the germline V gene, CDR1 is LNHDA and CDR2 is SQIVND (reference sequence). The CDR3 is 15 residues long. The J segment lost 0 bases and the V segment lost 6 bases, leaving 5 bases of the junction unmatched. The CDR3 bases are TGTGCCAGTAGGCCGGACAGGTCTAGCAATCAGCCCCAGCATTTT. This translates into CASRPDRSSNQPQHF.

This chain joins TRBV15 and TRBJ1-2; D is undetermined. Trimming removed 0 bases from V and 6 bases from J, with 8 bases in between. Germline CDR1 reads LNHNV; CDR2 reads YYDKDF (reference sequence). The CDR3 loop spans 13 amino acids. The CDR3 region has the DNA TGTGCCACCAGCAGAGAAGGAGGAGATGGCTACACCTTC. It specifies CATSREGGDGYTF.

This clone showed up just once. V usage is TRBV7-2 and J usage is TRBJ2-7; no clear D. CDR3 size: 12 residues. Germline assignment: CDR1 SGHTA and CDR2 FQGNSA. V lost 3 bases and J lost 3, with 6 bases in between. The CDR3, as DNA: TGTGCCAGCAGCTTGGTGGGCTACGAGCAGTACTTC. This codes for CASSLVGYEQYF. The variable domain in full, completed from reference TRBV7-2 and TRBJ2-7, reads GAGVSQSPSNKVTEKGKDVELRCDPISGHTALYWYRQSLGQGLEFLIYFQGNSAPDKSGLPSDRFSAERTGGSVSTLTIQRTQQEDSAVYLCASSLVGYEQYFGPGTRLTVT.

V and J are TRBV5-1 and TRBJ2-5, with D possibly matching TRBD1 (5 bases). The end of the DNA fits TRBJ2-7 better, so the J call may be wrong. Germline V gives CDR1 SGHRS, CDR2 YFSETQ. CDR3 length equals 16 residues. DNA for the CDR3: TGCGCCAGCAGCTTGCCAAGGGGTCCCAGCTCCTACGAGCAGTACTTC. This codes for CASSLPRGPSSYEQYF.

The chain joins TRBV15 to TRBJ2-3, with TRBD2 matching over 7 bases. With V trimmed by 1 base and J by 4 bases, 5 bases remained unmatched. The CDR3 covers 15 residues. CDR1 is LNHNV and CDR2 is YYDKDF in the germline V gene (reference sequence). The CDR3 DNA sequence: TGTGCCACCAGCAGAGGAGAAGCGGGGCCAGATACGCAGTATTTT. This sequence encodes CATSRGEAGPDTQYF.

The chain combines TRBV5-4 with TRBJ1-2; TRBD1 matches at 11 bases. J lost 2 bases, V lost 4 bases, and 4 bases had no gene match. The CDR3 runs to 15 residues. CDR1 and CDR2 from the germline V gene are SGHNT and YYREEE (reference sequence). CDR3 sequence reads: CASSTRTGGNYGYTF. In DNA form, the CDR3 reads TGTGCCAGCAGCACCAGGACAGGGGGCAACTATGGCTACACCTTC.

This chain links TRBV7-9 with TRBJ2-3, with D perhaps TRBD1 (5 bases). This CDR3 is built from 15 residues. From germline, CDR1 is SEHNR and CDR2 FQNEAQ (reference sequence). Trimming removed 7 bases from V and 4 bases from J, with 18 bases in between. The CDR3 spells CASIRGGGVADTQYF. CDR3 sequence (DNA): TGTGCCAGCATAAGGGGTGGTGGAGTAGCAGATACGCAGTATTTT.

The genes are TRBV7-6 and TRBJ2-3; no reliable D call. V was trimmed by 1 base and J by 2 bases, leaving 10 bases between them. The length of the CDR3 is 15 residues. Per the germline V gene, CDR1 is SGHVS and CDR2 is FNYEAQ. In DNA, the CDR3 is TGTGCCAGCAGCTTAGAGGTCACTAACACAGATACGCAGTATTTT. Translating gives CASSLEVTNTDTQYF.

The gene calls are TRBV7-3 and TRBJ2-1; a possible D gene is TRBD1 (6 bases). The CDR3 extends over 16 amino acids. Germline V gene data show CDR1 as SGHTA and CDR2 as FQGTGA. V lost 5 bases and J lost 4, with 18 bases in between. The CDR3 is CASSAGGLDRYNEQFF. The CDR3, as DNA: TGTGCCAGCAGCGCCGGTGGGTTGGACAGATACAATGAGCAGTTCTTC.

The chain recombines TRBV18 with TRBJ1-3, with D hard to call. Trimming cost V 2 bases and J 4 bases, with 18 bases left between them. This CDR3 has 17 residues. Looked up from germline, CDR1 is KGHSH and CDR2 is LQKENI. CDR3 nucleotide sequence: TGTGCCAGCTCACCAACGACGGGTCTCAAGTCGGGAAACACCATATATTTT. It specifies CASSPTTGLKSGNTIYF.

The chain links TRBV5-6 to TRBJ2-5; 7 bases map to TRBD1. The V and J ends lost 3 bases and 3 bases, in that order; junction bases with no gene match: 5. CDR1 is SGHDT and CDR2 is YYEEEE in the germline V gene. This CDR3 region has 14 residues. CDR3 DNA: TGTGCCAGCAGCTCAACAGGGGCGAAAGAGACCCAGTACTTC. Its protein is CASSSTGAKETQYF.

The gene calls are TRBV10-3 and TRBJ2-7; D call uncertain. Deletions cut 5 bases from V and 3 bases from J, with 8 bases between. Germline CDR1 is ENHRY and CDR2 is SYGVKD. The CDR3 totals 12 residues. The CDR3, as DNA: TGTGCCATCAGTACCCCGAGCTACGAGCAGTACTTC. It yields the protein CAISTPSYEQYF.

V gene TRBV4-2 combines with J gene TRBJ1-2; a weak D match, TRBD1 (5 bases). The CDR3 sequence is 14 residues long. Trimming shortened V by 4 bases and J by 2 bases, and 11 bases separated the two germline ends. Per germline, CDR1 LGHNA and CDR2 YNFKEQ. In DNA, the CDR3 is TGTGCCAGCAGCCTACCGACAGAGAACTATGGCTACACCTTC. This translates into CASSLPTENYGYTF.

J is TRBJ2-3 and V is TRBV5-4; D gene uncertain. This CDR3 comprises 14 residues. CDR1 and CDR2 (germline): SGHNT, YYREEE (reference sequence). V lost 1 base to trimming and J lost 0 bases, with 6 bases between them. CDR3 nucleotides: TGTGCCAGCAGCTTGAGCCCTAGCACAGATACGCAGTATTTT. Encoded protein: CASSLSPSTDTQYF.

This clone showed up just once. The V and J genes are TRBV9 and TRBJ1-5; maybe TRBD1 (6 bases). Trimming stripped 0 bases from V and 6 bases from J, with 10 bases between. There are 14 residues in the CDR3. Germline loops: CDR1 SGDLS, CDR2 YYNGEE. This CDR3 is CASSVAGAPQPQHF. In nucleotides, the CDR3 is TGTGCCAGCAGCGTAGCAGGGGCCCCTCAGCCCCAGCATTTT. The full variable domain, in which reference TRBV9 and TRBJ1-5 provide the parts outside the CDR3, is DSGVTQTPKHLITATGQRVTLRCSPRSGDLSVYWYQQSLDQGLQFLIQYYNGEERAKGNILERFSAQQFPDLHSELNLSSLELGDSALYFCASSVAGAPQPQHFGDGTRLSIL.

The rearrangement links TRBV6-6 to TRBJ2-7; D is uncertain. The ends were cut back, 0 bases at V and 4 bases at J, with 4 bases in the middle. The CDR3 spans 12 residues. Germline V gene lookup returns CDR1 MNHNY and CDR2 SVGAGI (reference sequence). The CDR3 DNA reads TGTGCCAGCAGTTACTCCAGATACGAGCAGTACTTC. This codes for CASSYSRYEQYF.

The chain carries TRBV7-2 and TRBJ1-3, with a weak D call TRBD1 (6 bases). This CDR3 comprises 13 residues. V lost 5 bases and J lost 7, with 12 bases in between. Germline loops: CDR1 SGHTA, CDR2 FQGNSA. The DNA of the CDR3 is TGTGCCAGCAGCCTGGACAGACATAACACCATATATTTT. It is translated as CASSLDRHNTIYF.